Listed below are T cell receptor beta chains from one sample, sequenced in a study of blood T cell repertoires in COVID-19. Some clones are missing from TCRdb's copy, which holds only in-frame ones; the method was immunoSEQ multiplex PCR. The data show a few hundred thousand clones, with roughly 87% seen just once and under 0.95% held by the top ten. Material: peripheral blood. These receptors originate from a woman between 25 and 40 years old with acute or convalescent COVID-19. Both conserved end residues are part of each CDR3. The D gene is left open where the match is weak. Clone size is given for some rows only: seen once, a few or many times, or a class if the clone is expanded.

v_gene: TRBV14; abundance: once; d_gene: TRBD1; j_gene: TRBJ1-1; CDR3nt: TGTGCCAGCAGCCAAGGGGGACAGTACACTGAAGCTTTCTTT; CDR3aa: CASSQGGQYTEAFF
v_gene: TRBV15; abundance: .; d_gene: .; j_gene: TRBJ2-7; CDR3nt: TGTGCCACCAGCAGAGATTTCGGGTTGAGCGAGCAGTACTTC; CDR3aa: CATSRDFGLSEQYF
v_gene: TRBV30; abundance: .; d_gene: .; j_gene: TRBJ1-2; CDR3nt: TGTGCCTGTAAGGACTTTCGTAACTATGGCTACACCTTC; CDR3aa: CACKDFRNYGYTF
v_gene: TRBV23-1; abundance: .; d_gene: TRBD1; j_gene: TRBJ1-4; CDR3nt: TGCGCCAGCAGTTACCTGGACCGGGACAGGGTGAAAGCTACTAATGAAAAACTGTTTTTT; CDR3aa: CASSYLDRDRVKATNEKLFF
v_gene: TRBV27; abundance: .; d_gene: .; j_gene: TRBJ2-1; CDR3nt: TGTGCCAGCAGTCCGGACCCCGGGGTTAATGAGCAGTTCTTC; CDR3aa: CASSPDPGVNEQFF
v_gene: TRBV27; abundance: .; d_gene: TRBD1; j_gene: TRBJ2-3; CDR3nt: TGTGCCAGCAGTTTACGTACGGACAGGGGCGCAAGCACAGATACGCAGTATTTT; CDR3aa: CASSLRTDRGASTDTQYF
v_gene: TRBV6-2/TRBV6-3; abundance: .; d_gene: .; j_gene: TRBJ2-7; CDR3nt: TGTGCCAGCAGTTATGCAGCCTACGAGCAGTACTTC; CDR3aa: CASSYAAYEQYF
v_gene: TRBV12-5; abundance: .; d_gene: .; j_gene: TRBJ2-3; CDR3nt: TGTGCTAGTGGTCCCGTACTAGTCCAAACGACAGATACGCAGTATTTT; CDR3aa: CASGPVLVQTTDTQYF
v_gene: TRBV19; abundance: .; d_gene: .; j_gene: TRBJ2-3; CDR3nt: TGTGCCAGTAGTCTCCGACAGGGGAGGGGTACAGATACGCAGTATTTT; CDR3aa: CASSLRQGRGTDTQYF
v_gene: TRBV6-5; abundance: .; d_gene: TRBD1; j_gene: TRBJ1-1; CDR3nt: TGTGCCAGCAGCCCCGGGACAGGGGGCAGCGCTGAAGCTTTCTTT; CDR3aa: CASSPGTGGSAEAFF
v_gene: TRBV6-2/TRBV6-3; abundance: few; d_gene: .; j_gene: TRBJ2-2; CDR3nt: TGTGCCAGCAGTTACTCGCGCCAGCGCGCGAACACCGGGGAGCTGTTTTTT; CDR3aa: CASSYSRQRANTGELFF
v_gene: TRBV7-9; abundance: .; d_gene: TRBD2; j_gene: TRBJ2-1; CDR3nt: TGTGCCAGCAGCTTAGCGACTAGCGGGAGTATCTACAATGAGCAGTTCTTC; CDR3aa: CASSLATSGSIYNEQFF
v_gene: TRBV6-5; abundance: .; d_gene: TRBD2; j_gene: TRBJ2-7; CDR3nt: TGTGCCAGCAGTTACTCTCGGACTAGGCCGGGAGAGCAGTACTTC; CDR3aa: CASSYSRTRPGEQYF
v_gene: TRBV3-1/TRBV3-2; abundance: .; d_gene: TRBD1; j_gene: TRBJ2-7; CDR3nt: TGTGCCAGCAGCCACGGACAGGGCGCCTACGAGCAGTACTTC; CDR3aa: CASSHGQGAYEQYF
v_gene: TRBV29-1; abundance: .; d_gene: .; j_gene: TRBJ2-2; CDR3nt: TGCAGCGCCGTGGAGGGGAGGCGGACCACCGGGGAGCTGTTTTTT; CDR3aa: CSAVEGRRTTGELFF
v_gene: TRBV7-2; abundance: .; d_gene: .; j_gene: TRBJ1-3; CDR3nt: TGTGCCAGCAGCTTAACAGGGATGGACACCATATATTTT; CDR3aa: CASSLTGMDTIYF
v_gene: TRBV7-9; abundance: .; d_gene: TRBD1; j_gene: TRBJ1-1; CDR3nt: TGTGCCAGCAGCTCTCTAGGACAGGGCTGGCTTGCGAACACTGAAGCTTTCTTT; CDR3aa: CASSSLGQGWLANTEAFF
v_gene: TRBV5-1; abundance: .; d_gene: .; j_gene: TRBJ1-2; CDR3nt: TGCGCCAGCAGCCTCGGACAGAAAGGGGGCTATGGCTACACCTTC; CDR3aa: CASSLGQKGGYGYTF
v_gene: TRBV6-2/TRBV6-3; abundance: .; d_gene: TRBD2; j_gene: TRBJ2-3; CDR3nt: TGTGCCAGCAGTCCCCGGGCTAGCGGCATGACACGAAGCACAGATACGCAGTATTTT; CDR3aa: CASSPRASGMTRSTDTQYF
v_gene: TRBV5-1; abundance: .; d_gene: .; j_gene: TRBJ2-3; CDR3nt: TGCGCCAGCAGCGCGGAAGATACGCAGTATTTT; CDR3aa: CASSAEDTQYF
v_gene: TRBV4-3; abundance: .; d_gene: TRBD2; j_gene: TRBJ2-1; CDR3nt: TGCGCCAGCAGCCAAGATTGGGATACGACTAGCGGGAGTTTAAATGAGCAGTTCTTC; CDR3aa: CASSQDWDTTSGSLNEQFF
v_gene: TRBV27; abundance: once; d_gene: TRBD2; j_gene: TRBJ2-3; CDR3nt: TGTGCCAGCAGTTTTCGGGGGAGGGAAGATACGCAGTATTTT; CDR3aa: CASSFRGREDTQYF
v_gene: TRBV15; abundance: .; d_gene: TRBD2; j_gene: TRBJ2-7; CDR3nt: TGTGCCACCAGTCGGACTAGCGGGGGCTCCTACGAGCAGTACTTC; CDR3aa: CATSRTSGGSYEQYF
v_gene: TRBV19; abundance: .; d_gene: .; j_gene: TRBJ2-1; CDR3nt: TGTGCCAGTAGTCTGGGGCCTGATGAGCAGTTCTTC; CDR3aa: CASSLGPDEQFF
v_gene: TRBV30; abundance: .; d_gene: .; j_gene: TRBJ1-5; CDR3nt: TGTGCCTGGAGTGTAGGACAGCGCAATCAGCCCCAGCATTTT; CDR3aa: CAWSVGQRNQPQHF
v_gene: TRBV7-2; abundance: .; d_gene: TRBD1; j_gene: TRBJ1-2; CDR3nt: TGTGCCAGCAGCTTCGGGACAGGGGGTACGAAGACCTATGGCTACACCTTC; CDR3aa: CASSFGTGGTKTYGYTF
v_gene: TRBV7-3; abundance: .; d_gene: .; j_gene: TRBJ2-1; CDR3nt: TGTGCCAGCAGCTTAATCTCAGGGTTCTCCAATGAGCAGTTCTTC; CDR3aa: CASSLISGFSNEQFF
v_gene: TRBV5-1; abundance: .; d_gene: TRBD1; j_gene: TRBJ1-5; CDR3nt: TGCGCCAGCAGCTTGGTCAGGGGGGTCTATAGCAATCAGCCCCAGCATTTT; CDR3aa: CASSLVRGVYSNQPQHF
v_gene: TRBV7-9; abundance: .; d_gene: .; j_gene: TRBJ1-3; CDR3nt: TGTGCCAGCAGCGGGGCAGGGCGTGGAAACACCATATATTTT; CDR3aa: CASSGAGRGNTIYF
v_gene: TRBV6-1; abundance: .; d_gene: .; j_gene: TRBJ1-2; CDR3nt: TGTGCCAGCAGTGACCGCTATGGCTACACCTTC; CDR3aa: CASSDRYGYTF
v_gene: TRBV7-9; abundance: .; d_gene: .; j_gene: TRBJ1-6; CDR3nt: TGTGCCAGCAGCTTAAGCTCCGGCGGATATAATTCACCCCTCCACTTT; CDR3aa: CASSLSSGGYNSPLHF
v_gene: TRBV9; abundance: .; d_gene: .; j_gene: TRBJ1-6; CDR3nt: TGTGCCAGCAGCGTAGGGCAGGCCGCAAATTCACCCCTCCACTTT; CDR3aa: CASSVGQAANSPLHF
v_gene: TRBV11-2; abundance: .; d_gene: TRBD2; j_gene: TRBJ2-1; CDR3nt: TGTGCCAGCAGCTTATACTCTATGCTAGCGGGAGGAGAGCAGTTCTTC; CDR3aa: CASSLYSMLAGGEQFF
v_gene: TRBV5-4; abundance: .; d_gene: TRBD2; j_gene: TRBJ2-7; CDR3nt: TGTGCCAGCAGCTTGGGACCGGGGGGGACCTACGAGCAGTACTTC; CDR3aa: CASSLGPGGTYEQYF
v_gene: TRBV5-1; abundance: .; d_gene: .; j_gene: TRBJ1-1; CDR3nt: TGCGCCAGCAGGGGCACGAACACTGAAGCTTTCTTT; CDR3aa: CASRGTNTEAFF
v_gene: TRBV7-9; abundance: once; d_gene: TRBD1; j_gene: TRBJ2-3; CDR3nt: TGTGCCAGCAGCACCACCCAACAGGGGAACCGATATACGCAGTATTTT; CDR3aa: CASSTTQQGNRYTQYF
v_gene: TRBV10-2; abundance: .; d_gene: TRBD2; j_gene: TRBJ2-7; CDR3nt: TGCGCCAGCAGCGCCGGGACTAGGTCGTATGAGCAGTACTTC; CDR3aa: CASSAGTRSYEQYF
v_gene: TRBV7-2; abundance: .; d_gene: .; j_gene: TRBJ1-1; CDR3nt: TGTGCCAGCAGCCTACGAATGATGCCAGAAGCTTTCTTT; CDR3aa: CASSLRMMPEAFF
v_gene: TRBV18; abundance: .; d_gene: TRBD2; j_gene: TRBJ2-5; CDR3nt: TGTGCCAGCTCACCACCGGGGAGGGGAGAGACCCAGTACTTC; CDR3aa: CASSPPGRGETQYF
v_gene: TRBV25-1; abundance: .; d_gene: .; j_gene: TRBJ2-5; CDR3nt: TGTGCCAGCAGTGATTACAGAAAAGAGACCCAGTACTTC; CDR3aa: CASSDYRKETQYF
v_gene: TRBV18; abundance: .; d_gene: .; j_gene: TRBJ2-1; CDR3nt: TGTGCCAGCTCACCACTCAGCGGGCCCGAGCAGTTCTTC; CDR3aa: CASSPLSGPEQFF
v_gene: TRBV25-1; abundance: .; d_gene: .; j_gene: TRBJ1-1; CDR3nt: TGTGCCAGCAGGGAGGCGGGCATGAACACTGAAGCTTTCTTT; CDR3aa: CASREAGMNTEAFF
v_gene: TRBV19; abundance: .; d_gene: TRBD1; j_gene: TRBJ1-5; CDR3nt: TGTGCCAGTAGAGGACAGGGGCATCAGCCCCAGCATTTT; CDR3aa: CASRGQGHQPQHF
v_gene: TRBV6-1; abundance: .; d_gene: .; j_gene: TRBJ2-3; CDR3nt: TGTGCCAGCAGTGATCGAATCCGGGTATCCACAGATACGCAGTATTTT; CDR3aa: CASSDRIRVSTDTQYF
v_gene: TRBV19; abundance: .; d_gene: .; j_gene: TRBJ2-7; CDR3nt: TGTGCCAGTAGTATCTTACATTCCTACGAGCAGTACTTC; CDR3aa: CASSILHSYEQYF
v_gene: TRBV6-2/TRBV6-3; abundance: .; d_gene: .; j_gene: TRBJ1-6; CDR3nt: TGTGCCAGCAGTTACCCAGACTCCCTCCACTTT; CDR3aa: CASSYPDSLHF
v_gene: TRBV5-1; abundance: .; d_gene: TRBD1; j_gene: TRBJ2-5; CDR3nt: TGCGCCAGCAGCTGGGGGACAGGGGAGGGAGAGACCCAGTACTTC; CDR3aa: CASSWGTGEGETQYF
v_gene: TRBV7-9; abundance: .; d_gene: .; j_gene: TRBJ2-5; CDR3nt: TGTGCCAGCAACACCCTTTTGCGGGGATCCCAAGAGACCCAGTACTTC; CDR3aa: CASNTLLRGSQETQYF
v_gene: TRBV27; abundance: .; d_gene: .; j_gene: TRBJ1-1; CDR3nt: TGTGCCAGCAGTTTATACCCAGACACTGAAGCTTTCTTT; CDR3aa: CASSLYPDTEAFF
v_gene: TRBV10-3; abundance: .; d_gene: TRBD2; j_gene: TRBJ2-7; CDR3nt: TGTGCCATCACTCCGGGACTAGCGGGACACGAGCAGTACTTC; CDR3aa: CAITPGLAGHEQYF
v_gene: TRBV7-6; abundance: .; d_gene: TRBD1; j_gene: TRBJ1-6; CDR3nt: TGTGCCAGCAGCCTCGACAGGGGCTCACCCCTCCACTTT; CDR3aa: CASSLDRGSPLHF
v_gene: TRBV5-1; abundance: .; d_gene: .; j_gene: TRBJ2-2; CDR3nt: TGCGCCAGCAGCTTGGGTCTCACAGGGCTCACCGGGGAGCTGTTTTTT; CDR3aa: CASSLGLTGLTGELFF
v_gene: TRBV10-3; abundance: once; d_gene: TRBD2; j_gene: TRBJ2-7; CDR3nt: TGTGCCATCAGTGAGGGGGCTAGCGGGAGAAGTAGGGAGCAGTACTTC; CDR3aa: CAISEGASGRSREQYF
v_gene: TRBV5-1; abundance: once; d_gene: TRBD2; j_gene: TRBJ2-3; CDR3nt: TGCGCCAGCAGCCGGGACTACCCATCCACAGATACGCAGTATTTT; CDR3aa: CASSRDYPSTDTQYF
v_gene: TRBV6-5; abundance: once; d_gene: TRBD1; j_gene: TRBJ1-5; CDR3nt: TGTGCCAGCAGGGGGGGACAGGGGGTCCAGCCCCAGCATTTT; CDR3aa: CASRGGQGVQPQHF